This record looks at one T cell receptor beta chain sequence and its context. Clones were read by immunoSEQ multiplex PCR, and TCRdb kept only the in-frame ones, dropping some. This repertoire shows over 35,000 clones, around 84% found once; its top ten account for about a fifth. The data derive from a study of OX40 agonist ivuxolimab in advanced cancers. The germline CDR1 and CDR2 sequences are SGHVS and FNYEAQ. V gave up 8 bases and J gave up 9 bases; unmatched junction bases: 17. This CDR3 is 17 amino acids long. The TCR was taken from an adult with an advanced solid tumor such as melanoma, head and neck, liver or kidney cancer. The chain is built from TRBV7-6 and TRBJ2-1; TRBD2 agrees at 12 bases. The sequenced sample was CD4+ or CD8+ T cells sorted from blood, obtained in a trial of the OX40 agonist ivuxolimab. The CDR3 region is CASANRLAGGLFSEQFF. In DNA form, the CDR3 reads TGTGCCAGCGCAAACCGGCTAGCGGGGGGGCTCTTTAGTGAGCAGTTCTTC.